The T cell receptor beta chain under discussion was sequenced for a study of T cell responses to AZD1222 COVID-19 vaccine. Data came from immunoSEQ multiplex PCR; TCRdb stores just in-frame clones and leaves some out. The table records about 83,000 clones, approximately 90% of them present only once. Per germline, CDR1 SGHAT and CDR2 FQDESV (reference sequence). The CDR3 contains 15 residues. Trimming stripped 4 bases from V and 0 bases from J, with 13 bases between. The TCR sequence derives from an adult who received the AZD1222 COVID-19 vaccine. The chain recombines TRBV11-1 with TRBJ2-7, with D maybe TRBD1 (5 bases). The sample here was peripheral blood, taken 28 days after the second AZD1222 dose. This CDR3 reads CASSSLTQASYEQYF. The DNA of the CDR3 is TGTGCCAGCAGCTCACTGACACAGGCCTCCTACGAGCAGTACTTC.